The 15 T cell receptor beta chains reported below all come from one sample, sequenced in a study of blood T cell repertoires in COVID-19. Assay used: immunoSEQ multiplex PCR; TCRdb lists only in-frame clones, some missing. The sample carries about 63,000 clones, roughly four fifths recorded once. Sample: peripheral blood. The source of these receptors is an elderly woman with acute or convalescent COVID-19.

The chain employs TRBV9 and TRBJ2-3; D is perhaps TRBD2 (6 bases). Trimming stripped 4 bases from V and 6 bases from J, with 21 bases between. The CDR3 covers 16 residues. Germline CDR1 reads SGDLS; CDR2 reads YYNGEE. This chain's CDR3 is CASSSGTGDMSDTQYF. The CDR3 DNA reads TGTGCCAGCAGCTCCGGGACTGGCGATATGTCCGATACGCAGTATTTT.

The chain combines TRBV6-6 with TRBJ1-6; 8 nucleotides agree with TRBD1. V gave up 4 bases and J gave up 8 bases; unmatched junction bases: 7. CDR1 is MNHNY and CDR2 is SVGAGI in the germline V gene (reference sequence). The CDR3 is 15 residues long. The CDR3 loop is CASSWPGQEDSPLHF. In DNA form, the CDR3 reads TGTGCCAGCAGTTGGCCGGGACAGGAGGATTCACCCCTCCACTTT.

The chain carries TRBV7-9 and TRBJ1-2, with D unclear. Trimming pared 4 bases from V and 4 bases from J, leaving 13 bases between. Germline V gene lookup returns CDR1 SEHNR and CDR2 FQNEAQ (reference sequence). This CDR3 has 14 amino acids. This chain's CDR3 is CASSSAADSYGYTF. DNA of the CDR3: TGTGCCAGCAGCTCGGCGGCGGATAGCTATGGCTACACCTTC.

Notes on this clone: A much bigger clone sits one base away, suggesting this may be a read error. Different DNA sequences within this sample yield the same CDR3. The rearrangement links TRBV5-1 to TRBJ1-5, with D perhaps matching TRBD1 (5 bases). CDR1 SGHRS and CDR2 YFSETQ come from the germline V gene. The CDR3 totals 16 residues. V gave up 2 bases and J gave up 2 bases, with 14 bases separating them. The CDR3 loop reads CASSFGTGGGNQPQHF. The CDR3 bases are TGCGCCAGCAGCTTCGGGACCGGGGGGGGCAATCAGCCCCAGCATTTT.

This chain joins TRBV9 and TRBJ2-2, with 9 bases matching TRBD2. The CDR3 runs 20 residues. Germline lookup yields CDR1 SGDLS and CDR2 YYNGEE. The ends lost 3 bases at V and 0 bases at J; junction bases unmatched: 15. The CDR3 DNA is TGTGCCAGCAGCGCGGACCCGGGACTAGCAGCTGCGGCGAACACCGGGGAGCTGTTTTTT. Encoded protein: CASSADPGLAAAANTGELFF.

This clone appeared once. The chain joins TRBV18 to TRBJ2-1; 7 bases are a match to TRBD1. Trimming removed 2 bases from V and 7 bases from J; junction bases left unmatched: 8. This CDR3 is built from 15 residues. From germline, CDR1 is KGHSH and CDR2 LQKENI. The CDR3 sequence: CASSPVTGTVNEQFF. The DNA for the CDR3 is TGTGCCAGCTCACCAGTCACGGGGACAGTGAATGAGCAGTTCTTC.

As regards this clone: One junction end disagrees with the germline gene, perhaps due to a read error. The rearrangement links TRBV7-7 to TRBJ2-1; D is perhaps TRBD1 (6 bases). The CDR3 is 17 residues long. Germline values: CDR1 SSHAT, CDR2 FNYEAQ (reference sequence). CDR3 sequence: CASSPYRGQKAYNEQFF. The CDR3, as DNA: TGTGCTAGCAGCCCCTATAGGGGACAAAAAGCCTACAATGAGCAGTTCTTC.

V usage is TRBV28 and J usage is TRBJ2-5, with 9 nucleotides matching TRBD2. The germline V gene has CDR1 MDHEN and CDR2 SYDVKM. This CDR3 has 15 amino acids. V trimming: 3 bases; J trimming: 3 bases; junction bases outside the gene matches: 5. CDR3 sequence (DNA): TGTGCCAGCAGTTTGGCGGGAGGGCCTAAAGAGACCCAGTACTTC. It is translated as CASSLAGGPKETQYF.

The chain joins TRBV3-1 (or the pseudogene TRBV3-2) to TRBJ2-2; 11 positions agree with TRBD1. This CDR3 has 16 residues. With V trimmed by 1 base and J by 4 bases, 2 bases remained unmatched. Germline V gene sequence: CDR1 LGHDT, CDR2 YNNKEL (reference sequence). In DNA form, the CDR3 reads TGTGCCAGCAGCCAAGCCGGGACAGGGGGCACCGGGGAGCTGTTTTTT. Translating gives CASSQAGTGGTGELFF.

The J gene is TRBJ1-5, the V gene TRBV6-6; possible D gene TRBD1, 6 bases. The V end was cut by 4 bases, the J end by 4 bases, with 11 bases between. Germline V lookup: CDR1 MNHNY, CDR2 SVGAGI (reference sequence). CDR3 length equals 14 residues. The DNA for the CDR3 is TGTGCCAGCAGTTCCCCAGGGGATAATCAGCCCCAGCATTTT. As protein: CASSSPGDNQPQHF.

This clone turned up a few times. CDR3 loop: CASVRTGGSYEQYF. The DNA for the CDR3 is TGTGCTAGTGTCCGGACAGGGGGCTCCTACGAGCAGTACTTC. The gene calls are TRBV12-5 and TRBJ2-7, with 10 bases matching TRBD1. Trimming took 7 bases from V and 0 from J; bases not matched to a gene: 3. This CDR3 comprises 14 residues. The germline gives CDR1 LGHNT, CDR2 FRNRAP.

The V and J genes are TRBV6-1 and TRBJ2-2, with 9 bases aligning to TRBD2. The CDR3 length is 15 residues. Germline CDR1 is MNHNS and CDR2 is SASEGT. V lost 2 bases to trimming and J lost 2 bases; unmatched junction nucleotides: 0. CDR3 in amino acids: CASSELAGNTGELFF. For the CDR3, the DNA is TGTGCCAGCAGTGAACTAGCGGGAAACACCGGGGAGCTGTTTTTT.

The chain is built from TRBV30 and TRBJ2-1, with 8 bases fitting TRBD2. Germline CDR1 is GTSNPN and CDR2 is SVGIG (reference sequence). With V trimmed by 2 bases and J by 0 bases, 9 bases remained unmatched. The CDR3 runs to 17 residues. The CDR3 spells CAWSRGLSGSSYNEQFF. In DNA, the CDR3 is TGTGCCTGGAGTCGGGGGCTAAGCGGGAGCTCCTACAATGAGCAGTTCTTC.

This clone was observed a single time. The genes are TRBV6-2 or TRBV6-3 and TRBJ2-7, with a tentative D call TRBD1 (6 bases). Looked up from germline, CDR1 is MNHEY and CDR2 is SVGEGT. The CDR3 totals 14 residues. Trimming left V 4 bases short and J 0 bases short, with 10 bases between. The CDR3 region is CASSSGTLSYEQYF. DNA of the CDR3: TGTGCCAGCAGTTCCGGGACACTCTCCTACGAGCAGTACTTC.

The rearrangement joins TRBV30 to TRBJ1-2, with D tentatively TRBD1 (5 bases). The germline V gene encodes CDR1 GTSNPN and CDR2 SVGIG (reference sequence). The V end lost 2 bases, the J end lost 8 bases, and 15 bases lay between the germline ends. The CDR3 contains 13 residues. The CDR3 loop reads CAWSPRVRSGYTF. The CDR3 DNA follows: TGTGCCTGGAGTCCCAGGGTGCGTAGCGGCTACACCTTC. Together with reference TRBV30 and TRBJ1-2, the CDR3 gives the full variable domain: SQTIHQWPATLVQPVGSPLSLECTVEGTSNPNLYWYRQAAGRGLQLLFYSVGIGQISSEVPQNLSASRPQDRQFILSSKKLLLSDSGFYLCAWSPRVRSGYTFGSGTRLTVV.